The subject of this entry is one T cell receptor beta chain. V dropped 1 base and J dropped 2; count of bases not matched to a gene: 7. The CDR3 covers 17 residues. CDR1 and CDR2 from the germline V gene are SGHRS and YFSETQ. Seattle enrolled patients during active infection and tracked them longitudinally. This specimen belongs to a study of blood T cell repertoires in COVID-19. Libraries were prepared by immunoSEQ multiplex PCR; TCRdb keeps only in-frame clonotypes and omits some of them. The table lists more than 60,000 clones, 84% of them singletons. The TCR sequence derives from a man between 45 and 60 years old with COVID-19, enrolled during active disease. V usage is TRBV5-1 and J usage is TRBJ2-1, with 9 bases lining up with TRBD2. The sequencing sample was made of peripheral blood. The CDR3 bases are TGCGCCAGCAGCTTGCGGCTAGCGGGGACGGCCTACAATGAGCAGTTCTTC. Amino acids: CASSLRLAGTAYNEQFF.